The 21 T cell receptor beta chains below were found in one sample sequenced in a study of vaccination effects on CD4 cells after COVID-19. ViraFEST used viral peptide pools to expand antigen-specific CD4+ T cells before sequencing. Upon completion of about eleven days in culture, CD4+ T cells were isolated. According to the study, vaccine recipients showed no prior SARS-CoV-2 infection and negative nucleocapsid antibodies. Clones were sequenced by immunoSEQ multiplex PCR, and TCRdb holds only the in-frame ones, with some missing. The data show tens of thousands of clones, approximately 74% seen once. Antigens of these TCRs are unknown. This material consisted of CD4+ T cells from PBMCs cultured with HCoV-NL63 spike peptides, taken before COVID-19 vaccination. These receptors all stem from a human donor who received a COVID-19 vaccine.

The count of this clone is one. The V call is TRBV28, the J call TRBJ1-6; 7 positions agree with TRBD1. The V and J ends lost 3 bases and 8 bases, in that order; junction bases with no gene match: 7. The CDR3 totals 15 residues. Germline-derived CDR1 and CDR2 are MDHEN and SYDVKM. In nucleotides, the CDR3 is TGTGCCAGCAGTTTTCCAGGGGGAGACTATTCACCCCTCCACTTT. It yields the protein CASSFPGGDYSPLHF.

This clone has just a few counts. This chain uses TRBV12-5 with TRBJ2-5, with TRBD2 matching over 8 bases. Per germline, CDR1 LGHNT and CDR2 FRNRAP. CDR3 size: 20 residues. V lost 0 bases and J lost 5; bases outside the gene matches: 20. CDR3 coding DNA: TGTGCTAGTGGTTTGGTATCTATATTGGCGGGGGGAAACCTCCATGAGACCCAGTACTTC. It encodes CASGLVSILAGGNLHETQYF.

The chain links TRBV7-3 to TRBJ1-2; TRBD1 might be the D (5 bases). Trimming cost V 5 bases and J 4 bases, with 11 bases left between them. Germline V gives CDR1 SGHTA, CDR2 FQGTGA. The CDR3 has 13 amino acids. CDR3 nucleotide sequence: TGTGCCAGCAGCGCGGGGGATGGCTATGGCTACACCTTC. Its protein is CASSAGDGYGYTF.

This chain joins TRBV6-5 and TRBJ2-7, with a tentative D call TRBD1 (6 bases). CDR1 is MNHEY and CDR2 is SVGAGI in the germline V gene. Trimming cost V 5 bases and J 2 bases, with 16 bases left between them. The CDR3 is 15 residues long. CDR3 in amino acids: CASSPGTPGTYEQYV. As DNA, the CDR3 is TGTGCCAGCAGTCCCGGGACACCAGGGACCTACGAGCAGTACGTC.

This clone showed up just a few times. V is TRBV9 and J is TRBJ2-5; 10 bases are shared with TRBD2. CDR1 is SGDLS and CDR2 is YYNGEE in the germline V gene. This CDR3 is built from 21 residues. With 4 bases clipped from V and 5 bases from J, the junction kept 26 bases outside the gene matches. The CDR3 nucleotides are TGTGCCAGCAGCCCGAGCTCCCACCAGGTGGGAATAGCGGGGGGCCGGGAGACCCAGTACTTC. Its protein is CASSPSSHQVGIAGGRETQYF.

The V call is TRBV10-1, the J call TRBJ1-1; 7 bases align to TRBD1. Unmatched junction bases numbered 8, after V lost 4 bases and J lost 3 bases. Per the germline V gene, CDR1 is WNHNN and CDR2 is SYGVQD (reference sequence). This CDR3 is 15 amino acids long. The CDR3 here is CASSGARGLYTEAFF. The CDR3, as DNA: TGCGCCAGCAGTGGGGCCAGGGGGTTGTACACTGAAGCTTTCTTT.

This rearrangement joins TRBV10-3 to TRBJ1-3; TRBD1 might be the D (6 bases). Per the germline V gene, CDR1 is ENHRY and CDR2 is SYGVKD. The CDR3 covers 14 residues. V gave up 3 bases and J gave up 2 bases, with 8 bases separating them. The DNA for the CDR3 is TGTGCCATCAGTGATAACAGGGCTGGAAACACCATATATTTT. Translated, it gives CAISDNRAGNTIYF.

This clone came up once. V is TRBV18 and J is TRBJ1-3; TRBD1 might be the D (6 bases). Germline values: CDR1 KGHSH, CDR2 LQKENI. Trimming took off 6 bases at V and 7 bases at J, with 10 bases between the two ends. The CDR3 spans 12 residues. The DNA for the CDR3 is TGTGCCAGCTCGGACAGAGGTAACACCATATATTTT. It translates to CASSDRGNTIYF.

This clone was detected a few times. CDR3 residues: CASSPRTGNTGELFF. CDR3 DNA sequence: TGTGCCAGCAGCCCGAGGACAGGGAACACCGGGGAGCTGTTTTTT. V gene TRBV9 combines with J gene TRBJ2-2, with TRBD1 matching 7 bases. Germline V lookup: CDR1 SGDLS, CDR2 YYNGEE. The CDR3 extends over 15 amino acids. V lost 4 bases, J lost 1 base, and 4 bases stayed unmatched.

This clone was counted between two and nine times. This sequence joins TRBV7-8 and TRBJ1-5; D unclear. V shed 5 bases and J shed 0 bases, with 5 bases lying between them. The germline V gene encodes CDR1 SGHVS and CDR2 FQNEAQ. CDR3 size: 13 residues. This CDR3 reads CASSGDSNQPQHF. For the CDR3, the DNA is TGTGCCAGCAGCGGCGATAGCAATCAGCCCCAGCATTTT.

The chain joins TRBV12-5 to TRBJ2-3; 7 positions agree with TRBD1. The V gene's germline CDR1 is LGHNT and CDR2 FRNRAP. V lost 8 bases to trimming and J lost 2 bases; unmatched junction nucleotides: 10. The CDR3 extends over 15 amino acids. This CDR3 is CASRLGGSSTDTQYF. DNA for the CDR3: TGTGCTAGTAGGCTAGGGGGCTCATCCACAGATACGCAGTATTTT.

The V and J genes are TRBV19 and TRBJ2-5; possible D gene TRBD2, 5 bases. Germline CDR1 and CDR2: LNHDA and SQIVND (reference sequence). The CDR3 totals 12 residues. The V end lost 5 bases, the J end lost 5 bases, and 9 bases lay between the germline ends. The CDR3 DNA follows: TGTGCCAGTAGTGCGAGGGAGGAGACCCAGTACTTC. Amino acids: CASSAREETQYF.

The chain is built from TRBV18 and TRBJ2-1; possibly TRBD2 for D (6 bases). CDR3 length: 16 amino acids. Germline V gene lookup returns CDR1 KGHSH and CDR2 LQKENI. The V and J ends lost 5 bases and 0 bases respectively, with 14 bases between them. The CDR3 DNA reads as TGTGCCAGCTCATGGAGGGTCCGGAGCTCCTACAATGAGCAGTTCTTC. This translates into CASSWRVRSSYNEQFF.

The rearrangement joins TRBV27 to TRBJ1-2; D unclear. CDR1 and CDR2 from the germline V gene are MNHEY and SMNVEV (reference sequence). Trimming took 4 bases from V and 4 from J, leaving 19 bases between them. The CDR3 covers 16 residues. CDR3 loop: CASSSHSQIPFYGYTF. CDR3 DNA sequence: TGTGCCAGCAGTTCACACTCCCAGATTCCTTTCTATGGCTACACCTTC.

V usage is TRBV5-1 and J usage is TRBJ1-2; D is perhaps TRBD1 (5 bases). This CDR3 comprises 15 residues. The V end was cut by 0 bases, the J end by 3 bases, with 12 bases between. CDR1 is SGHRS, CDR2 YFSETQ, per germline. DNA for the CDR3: TGCGCCAGCAGCTTGGCAGGGCAGAACCACTATGGCTACACCTTC. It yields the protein CASSLAGQNHYGYTF.

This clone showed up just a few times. In nucleotides, the CDR3 is TGTGCCAGCAGCCGACTTGGGAGTCAGGTTTATGGCTACACCTTC. Translated, it gives CASSRLGSQVYGYTF. The chain carries TRBV28 and TRBJ1-2; D gene ambiguous. Trimming removed 6 bases from V and 5 bases from J, with 19 bases in between. CDR3 length equals 15 residues. Germline-derived CDR1 and CDR2 are MDHEN and SYDVKM.

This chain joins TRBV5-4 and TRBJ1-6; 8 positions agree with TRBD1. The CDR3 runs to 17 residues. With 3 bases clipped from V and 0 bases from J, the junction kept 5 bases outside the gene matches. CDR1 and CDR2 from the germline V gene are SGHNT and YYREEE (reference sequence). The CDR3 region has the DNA TGTGCCAGCAGCTCGGGACAGGATCTCTCCTATAATTCACCCCTCCACTTT. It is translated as CASSSGQDLSYNSPLHF.

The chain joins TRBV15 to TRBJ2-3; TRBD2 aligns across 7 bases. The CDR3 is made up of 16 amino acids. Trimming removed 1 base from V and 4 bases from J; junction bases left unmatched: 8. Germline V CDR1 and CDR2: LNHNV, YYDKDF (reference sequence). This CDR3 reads CATSRGTSESADTQYF. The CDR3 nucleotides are TGTGCCACCAGCAGAGGGACTAGTGAATCGGCAGATACGCAGTATTTT.

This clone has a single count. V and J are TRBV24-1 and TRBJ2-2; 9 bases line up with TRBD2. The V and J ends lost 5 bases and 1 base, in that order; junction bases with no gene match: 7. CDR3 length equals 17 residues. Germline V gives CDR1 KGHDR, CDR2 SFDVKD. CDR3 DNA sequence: TGTGCCACCAGTGTGGGGGGACTAGCTGAGAACACCGGGGAGCTGTTTTTT. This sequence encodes CATSVGGLAENTGELFF.

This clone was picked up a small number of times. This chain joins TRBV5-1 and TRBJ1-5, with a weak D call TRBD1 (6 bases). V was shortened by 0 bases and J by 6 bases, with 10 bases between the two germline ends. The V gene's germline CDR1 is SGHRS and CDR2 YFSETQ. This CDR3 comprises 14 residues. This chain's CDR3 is CASSLVGGGQPQHF. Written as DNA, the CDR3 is TGCGCCAGCAGCTTGGTAGGGGGTGGTCAGCCCCAGCATTTT.

The CDR3 bases are TGTGCCAGCAGTGATGTGGAAAGCACAGATACGCAGTATTTT. Amino acid sequence: CASSDVESTDTQYF. V gene TRBV6-1 combines with J gene TRBJ2-3; D remains ambiguous. Germline-derived CDR1 and CDR2 are MNHNS and SASEGT. The length of the CDR3 is 14 residues. With 3 bases removed from V and 0 bases from J, the gap between germline ends came to 7 bases.